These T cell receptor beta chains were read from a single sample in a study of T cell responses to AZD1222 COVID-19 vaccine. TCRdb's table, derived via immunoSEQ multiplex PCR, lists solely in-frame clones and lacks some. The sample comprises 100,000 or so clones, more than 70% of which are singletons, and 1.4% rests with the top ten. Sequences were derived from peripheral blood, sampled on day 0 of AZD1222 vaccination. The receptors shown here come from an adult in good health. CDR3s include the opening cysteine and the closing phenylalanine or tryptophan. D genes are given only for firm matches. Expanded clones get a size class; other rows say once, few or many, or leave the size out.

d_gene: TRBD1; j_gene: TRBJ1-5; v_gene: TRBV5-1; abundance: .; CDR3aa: CASSQTGKEPQHF; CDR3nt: TGCGCCAGCAGCCAGACAGGGAAGGAGCCCCAGCATTTT
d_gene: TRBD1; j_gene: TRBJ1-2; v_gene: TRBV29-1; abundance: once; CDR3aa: CSVAKNTSDRAGGYGYTF; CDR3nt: TGCAGCGTTGCAAAAAATACCTCCGACAGGGCTGGTGGCTATGGCTACACCTTC
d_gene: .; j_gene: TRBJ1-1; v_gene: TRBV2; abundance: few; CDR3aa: CASSEGPTDTEAFF; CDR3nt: TGTGCCAGCAGTGAAGGTCCGACGGACACTGAAGCTTTCTTT
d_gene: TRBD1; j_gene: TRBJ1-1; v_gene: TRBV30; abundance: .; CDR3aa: CAWVQTGATEAFF; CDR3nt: TGTGCCTGGGTTCAGACAGGGGCTACTGAAGCTTTCTTT
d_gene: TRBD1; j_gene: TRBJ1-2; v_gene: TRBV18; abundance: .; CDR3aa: CASSPARLQGKRDYGYTF; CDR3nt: TGTGCCAGCTCACCAGCTCGCCTACAGGGGAAGAGAGACTATGGCTACACCTTC
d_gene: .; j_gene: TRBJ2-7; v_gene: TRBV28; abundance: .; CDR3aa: CASSSHAAGLGYEQYF; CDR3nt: TGTGCCAGCAGTTCACACGCCGCGGGGCTTGGTTACGAGCAGTACTTC
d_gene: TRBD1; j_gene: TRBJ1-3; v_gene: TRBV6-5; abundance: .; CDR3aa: CASSATGGNTIYF; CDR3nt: TGTGCCAGCAGCGCGACAGGGGGAAACACCATATATTTT
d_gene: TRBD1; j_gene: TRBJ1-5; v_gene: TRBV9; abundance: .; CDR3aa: CASSVGTGVNQPQHF; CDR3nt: TGTGCCAGCAGCGTAGGGACAGGCGTCAATCAGCCCCAGCATTTT
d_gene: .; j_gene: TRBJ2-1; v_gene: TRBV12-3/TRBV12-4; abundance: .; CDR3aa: CASGPGYNEQFF; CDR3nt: TGTGCCAGCGGACCCGGCTACAATGAGCAGTTCTTC
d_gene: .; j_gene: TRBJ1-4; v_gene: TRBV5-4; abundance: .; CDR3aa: CASSPSQTGNEKLFF; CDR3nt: TGTGCCAGCAGCCCTTCCCAGACTGGAAATGAAAAACTGTTTTTT